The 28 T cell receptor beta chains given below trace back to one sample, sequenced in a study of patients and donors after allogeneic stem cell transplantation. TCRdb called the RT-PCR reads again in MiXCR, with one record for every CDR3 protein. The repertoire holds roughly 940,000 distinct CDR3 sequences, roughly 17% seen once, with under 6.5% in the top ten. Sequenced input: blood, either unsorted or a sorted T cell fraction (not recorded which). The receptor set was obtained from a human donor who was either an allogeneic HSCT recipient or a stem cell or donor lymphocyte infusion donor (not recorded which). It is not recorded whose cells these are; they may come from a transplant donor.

The chain's CDR3 is CSARPTGDTEAFF. CDR3 bases: TGCAGTGCTAGACCAACGGGAGACACTGAAGCTTTCTTT. The chain uses TRBV20-1 and TRBJ1-1; D unresolved. V was shortened by 2 bases and J by 3 bases, with 10 bases between the two germline ends. Germline lookup yields CDR1 DFQATT and CDR2 SNEGSKA (reference sequence). The CDR3 is made up of 13 amino acids.

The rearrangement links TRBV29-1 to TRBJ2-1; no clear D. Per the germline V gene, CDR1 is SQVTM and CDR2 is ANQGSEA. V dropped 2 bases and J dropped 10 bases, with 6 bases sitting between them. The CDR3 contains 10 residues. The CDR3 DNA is TGCAGCGTTGAAACCGGGGAGCAGTTCTTC. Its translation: CSVETGEQFF.

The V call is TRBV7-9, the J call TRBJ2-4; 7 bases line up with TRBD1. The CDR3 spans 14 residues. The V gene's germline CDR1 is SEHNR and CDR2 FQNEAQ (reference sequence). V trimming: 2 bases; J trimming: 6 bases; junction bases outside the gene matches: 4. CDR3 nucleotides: TGTGCCAGCAGCTTACAGGGGGAAGGAAACATTCAGTACTTC. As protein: CASSLQGEGNIQYF.

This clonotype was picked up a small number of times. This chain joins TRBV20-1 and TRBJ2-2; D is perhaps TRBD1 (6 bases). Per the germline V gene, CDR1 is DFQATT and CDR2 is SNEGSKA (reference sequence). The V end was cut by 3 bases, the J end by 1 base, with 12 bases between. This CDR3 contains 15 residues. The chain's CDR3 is CSARSGTRNTGELFF. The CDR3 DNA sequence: TGCAGTGCTAGGTCCGGGACAAGGAACACCGGGGAGCTGTTTTTT.

The CDR3 region has the DNA TGTGCCAGTAATTTGCTAGCGGGAAACACCGGGGAGCTGTTTTTT. It translates to CASNLLAGNTGELFF. The chain couples TRBV19 to TRBJ2-2; 9 bases align to TRBD2. Germline CDR1 and CDR2: LNHDA and SQIVND (reference sequence). The CDR3 has 15 residues. The junction had 5 bases not matched to a gene; V was cut back by 7 bases and J by 2 bases.

CDR3 DNA sequence: TGTGCCAGTAGTAATTCGGACCGTTCAGGGACCCAGTACTTC. It codes for CASSNSDRSGTQYF. The chain joins TRBV19 to TRBJ2-5; D gene uncertain. Germline loops: CDR1 LNHDA, CDR2 SQIVND (reference sequence). Between the trimmed V and J ends, which lost 4 bases and 7 bases, there was a span of 16 bases. The CDR3 length is 14 residues.

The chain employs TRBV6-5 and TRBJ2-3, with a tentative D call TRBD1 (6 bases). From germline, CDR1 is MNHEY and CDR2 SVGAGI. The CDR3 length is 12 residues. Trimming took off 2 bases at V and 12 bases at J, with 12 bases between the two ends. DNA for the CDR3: TGTGCCAGCAGTTACAGGGGACAACATCAGTATTTT. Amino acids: CASSYRGQHQYF.

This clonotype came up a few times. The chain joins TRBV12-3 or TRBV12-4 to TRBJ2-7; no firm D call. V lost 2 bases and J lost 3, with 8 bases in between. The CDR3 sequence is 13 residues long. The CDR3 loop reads CASSLLAHYEQYF. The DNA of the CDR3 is TGTGCCAGCAGTTTACTCGCCCACTACGAGCAGTACTTC.

For the CDR3, the DNA is TGCAGCGTTGTACGGGAAGACTATGGCTACACCTTC. This gives the protein CSVVREDYGYTF. The genes are TRBV29-1 and TRBJ1-2; D unclear. CDR1 and CDR2 from the germline V gene are SQVTM and ANQGSEA. The V gene lost 4 bases and the J gene lost 3 bases, with 9 bases spanning the gap. This CDR3 comprises 12 residues.

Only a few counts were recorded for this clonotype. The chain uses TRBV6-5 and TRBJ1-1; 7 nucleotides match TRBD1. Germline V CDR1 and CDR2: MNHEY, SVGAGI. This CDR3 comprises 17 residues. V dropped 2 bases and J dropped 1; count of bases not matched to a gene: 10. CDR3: CASSYALNRGGNTEAFF. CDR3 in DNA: TGTGCCAGCAGTTACGCCCTAAACAGGGGAGGGAACACTGAAGCTTTCTTT.

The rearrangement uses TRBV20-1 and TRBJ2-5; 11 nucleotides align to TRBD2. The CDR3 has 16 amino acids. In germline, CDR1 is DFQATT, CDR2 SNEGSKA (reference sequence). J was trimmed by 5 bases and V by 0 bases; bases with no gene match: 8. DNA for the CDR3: TGCAGTGCTAGAGATCGTAGCGGGAGGGCCGTGGAGACCCAGTACTTC. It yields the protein CSARDRSGRAVETQYF.

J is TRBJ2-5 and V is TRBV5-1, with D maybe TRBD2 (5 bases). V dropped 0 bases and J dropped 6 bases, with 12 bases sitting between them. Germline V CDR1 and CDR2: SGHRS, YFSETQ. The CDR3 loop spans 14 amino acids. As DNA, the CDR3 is TGCGCCAGCAGCTTGGGGGCTAGCATTCAGACCCAGTACTTC. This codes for CASSLGASIQTQYF.

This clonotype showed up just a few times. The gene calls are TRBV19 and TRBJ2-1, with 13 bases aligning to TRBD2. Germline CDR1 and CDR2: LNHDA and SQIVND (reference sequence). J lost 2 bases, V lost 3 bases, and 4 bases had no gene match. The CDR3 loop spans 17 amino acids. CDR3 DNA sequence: TGTGCCAGTAGTATCGGGACTAGCGGGACTACCTACAATGAGCAGTTCTTC. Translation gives CASSIGTSGTTYNEQFF.

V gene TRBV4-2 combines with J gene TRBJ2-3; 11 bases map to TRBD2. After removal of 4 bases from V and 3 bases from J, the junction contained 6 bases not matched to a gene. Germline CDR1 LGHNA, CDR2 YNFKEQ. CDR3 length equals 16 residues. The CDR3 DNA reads TGTGCCAGCAGCCTATTAGCGGGAGGGCCTACAGATACGCAGTATTTT. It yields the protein CASSLLAGGPTDTQYF.

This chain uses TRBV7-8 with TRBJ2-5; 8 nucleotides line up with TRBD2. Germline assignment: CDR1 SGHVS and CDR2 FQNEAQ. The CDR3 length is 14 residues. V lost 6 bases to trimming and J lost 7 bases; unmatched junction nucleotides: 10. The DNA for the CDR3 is TGTGCCAGCAGGGTGGGCGGGGGGCCAGGGACCCAGTACTTC. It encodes CASRVGGGPGTQYF.

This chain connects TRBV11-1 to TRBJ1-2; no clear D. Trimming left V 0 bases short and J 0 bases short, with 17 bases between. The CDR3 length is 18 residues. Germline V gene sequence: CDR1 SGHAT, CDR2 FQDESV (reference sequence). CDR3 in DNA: TGTGCCAGCAGCTTAGCGGGTGAAGAGCGAAGTCCTAACTATGGCTACACCTTC. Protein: CASSLAGEERSPNYGYTF.

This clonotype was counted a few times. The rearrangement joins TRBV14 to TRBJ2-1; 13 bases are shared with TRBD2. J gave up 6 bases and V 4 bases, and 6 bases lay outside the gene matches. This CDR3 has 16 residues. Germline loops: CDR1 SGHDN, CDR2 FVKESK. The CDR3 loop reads CASSPWTSGSGNEQFF. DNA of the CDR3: TGTGCCAGCAGCCCTTGGACTAGCGGGAGCGGCAATGAGCAGTTCTTC. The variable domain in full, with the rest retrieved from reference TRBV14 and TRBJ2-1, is EAGVTQFPSHSVIEKGQTVTLRCDPISGHDNLYWYRRVMGKEIKFLLHFVKESKQDESGMPNNRFLAERTGGTYSTLKVQPAELEDSGVYFCASSPWTSGSGNEQFFGPGTRLTVL.

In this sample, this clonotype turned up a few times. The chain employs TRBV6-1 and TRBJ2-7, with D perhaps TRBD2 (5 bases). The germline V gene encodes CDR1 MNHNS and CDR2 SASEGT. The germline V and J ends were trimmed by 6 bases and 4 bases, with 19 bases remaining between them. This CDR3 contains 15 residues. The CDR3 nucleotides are TGTGCCAGCAGCCGGAGTCTTTTGGGGAGTTACGAGCAGTACTTC. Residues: CASSRSLLGSYEQYF.

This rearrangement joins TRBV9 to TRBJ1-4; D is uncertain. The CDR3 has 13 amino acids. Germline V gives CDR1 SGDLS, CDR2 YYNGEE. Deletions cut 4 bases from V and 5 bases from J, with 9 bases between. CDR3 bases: TGTGCCAGCAGCCCCACCCCAAATGAAAAACTGTTTTTT. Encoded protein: CASSPTPNEKLFF.

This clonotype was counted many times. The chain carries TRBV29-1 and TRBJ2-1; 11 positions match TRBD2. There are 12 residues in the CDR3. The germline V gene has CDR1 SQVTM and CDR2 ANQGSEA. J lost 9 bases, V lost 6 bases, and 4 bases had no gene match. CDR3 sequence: CSVVAGGREQFF. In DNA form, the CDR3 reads TGCAGCGTGGTAGCGGGGGGGCGTGAGCAGTTCTTC.

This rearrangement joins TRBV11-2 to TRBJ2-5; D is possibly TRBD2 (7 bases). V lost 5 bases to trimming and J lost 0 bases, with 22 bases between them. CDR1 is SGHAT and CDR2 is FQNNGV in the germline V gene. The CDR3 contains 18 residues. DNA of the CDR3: TGTGCCAGCAGCCCCCCGTGGGGGCGGGGGAGGTACCAAGAGACCCAGTACTTC. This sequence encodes CASSPPWGRGRYQETQYF.

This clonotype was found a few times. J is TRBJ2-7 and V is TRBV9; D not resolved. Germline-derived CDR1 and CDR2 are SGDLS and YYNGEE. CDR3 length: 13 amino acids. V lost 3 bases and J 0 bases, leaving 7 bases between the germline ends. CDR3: CASSAESSYEQYF. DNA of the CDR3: TGTGCCAGCAGCGCGGAGAGCTCCTACGAGCAGTACTTC. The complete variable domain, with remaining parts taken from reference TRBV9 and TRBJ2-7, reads DSGVTQTPKHLITATGQRVTLRCSPRSGDLSVYWYQQSLDQGLQFLIQYYNGEERAKGNILERFSAQQFPDLHSELNLSSLELGDSALYFCASSAESSYEQYFGPGTRLTVT.

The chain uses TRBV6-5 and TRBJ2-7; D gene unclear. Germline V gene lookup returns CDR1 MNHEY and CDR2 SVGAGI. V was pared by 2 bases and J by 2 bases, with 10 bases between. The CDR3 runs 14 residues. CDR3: CASSYVLGTYEQYF. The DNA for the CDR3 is TGTGCCAGCAGTTACGTTCTCGGTACCTACGAGCAGTACTTC.

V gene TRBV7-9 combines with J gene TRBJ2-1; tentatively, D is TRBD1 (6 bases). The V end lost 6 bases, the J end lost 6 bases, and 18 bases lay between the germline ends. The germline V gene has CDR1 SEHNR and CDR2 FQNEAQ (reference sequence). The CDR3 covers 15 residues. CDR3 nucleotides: TGTGCCAGCAGTCAAGGGGCCCTGGGGGCCAATGAGCAGTTCTTC. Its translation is CASSQGALGANEQFF.

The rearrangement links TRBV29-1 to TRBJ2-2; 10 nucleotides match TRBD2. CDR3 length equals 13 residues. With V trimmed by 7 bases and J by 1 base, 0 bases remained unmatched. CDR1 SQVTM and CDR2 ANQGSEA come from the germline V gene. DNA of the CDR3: TGCAGCGGGACTAGCGGGAACACCGGGGAGCTGTTTTTT. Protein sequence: CSGTSGNTGELFF.

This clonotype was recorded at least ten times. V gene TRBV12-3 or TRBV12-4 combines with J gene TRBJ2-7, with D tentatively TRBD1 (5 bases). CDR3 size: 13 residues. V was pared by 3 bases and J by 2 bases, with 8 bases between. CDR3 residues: CASSLARAYEQYF. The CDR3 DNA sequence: TGTGCCAGCAGTTTGGCCAGGGCCTACGAGCAGTACTTC.

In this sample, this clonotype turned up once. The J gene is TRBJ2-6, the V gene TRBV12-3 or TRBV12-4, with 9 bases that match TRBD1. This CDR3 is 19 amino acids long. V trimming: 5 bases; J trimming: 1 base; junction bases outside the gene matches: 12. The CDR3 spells CASSTGGTGTISGANVLTF. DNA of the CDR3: TGTGCCAGCAGTACAGGCGGGACAGGGACTATTTCTGGGGCCAACGTCCTGACTTTC.

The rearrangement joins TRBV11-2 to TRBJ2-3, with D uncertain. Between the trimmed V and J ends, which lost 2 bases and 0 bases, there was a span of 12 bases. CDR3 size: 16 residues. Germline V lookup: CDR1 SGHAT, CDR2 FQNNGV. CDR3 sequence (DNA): TGTGCCAGCAGCTTACCGTCTCCGGGTAGCACAGATACGCAGTATTTT. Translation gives CASSLPSPGSTDTQYF.